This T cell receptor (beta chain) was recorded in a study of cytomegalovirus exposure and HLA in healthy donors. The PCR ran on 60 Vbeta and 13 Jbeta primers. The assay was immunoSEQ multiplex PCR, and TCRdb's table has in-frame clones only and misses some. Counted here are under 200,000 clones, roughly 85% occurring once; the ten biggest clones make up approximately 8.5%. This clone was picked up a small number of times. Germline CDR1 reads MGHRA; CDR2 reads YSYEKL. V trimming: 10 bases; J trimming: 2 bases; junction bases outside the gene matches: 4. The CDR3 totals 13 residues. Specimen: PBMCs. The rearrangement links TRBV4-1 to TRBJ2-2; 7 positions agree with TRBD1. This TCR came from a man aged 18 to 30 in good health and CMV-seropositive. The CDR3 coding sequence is TGCGCCATTGGGGACAGTAACACCGGGGAGCTGTTTTTT. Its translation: CAIGDSNTGELFF.